The 19 T cell receptor beta chains below all came from one sample that was sequenced in a study of cytomegalovirus exposure and HLA in healthy donors. This PCR relied on a set of 60 Vbeta primers and 13 Jbeta primers. Profiling relied on immunoSEQ multiplex PCR, and the TCRdb table lists in-frame clones only, not all of them. This table holds about 140,000 clones, around 81% found once. The source material was PBMCs. These receptors originate from a man aged 50 or older in good health and CMV-seronegative.

There are a few counts of this clone. This sequence joins TRBV5-1 and TRBJ2-7, with D unclear. V lost 0 bases and J lost 1, with 5 bases in between. The CDR3 is 13 residues long. Germline assignment: CDR1 SGHRS and CDR2 YFSETQ. In DNA, the CDR3 is TGCGCCAGCAGCTTGGAAACTTCCTACGAGCAGTACTTC. It translates to CASSLETSYEQYF.

The chain uses TRBV11-2 and TRBJ2-7; unclear D gene. Germline V gene data show CDR1 as SGHAT and CDR2 as FQNNGV. V lost 1 base and J 2 bases, leaving 9 bases between the germline ends. The CDR3 extends over 14 amino acids. DNA for the CDR3: TGTGCCAGCAGCTTAGTACAGACCCCCTACGAGCAGTACTTC. Translating gives CASSLVQTPYEQYF.

The chain employs TRBV5-1 and TRBJ2-3, with 13 bases fitting TRBD2. The germline CDR1 and CDR2 sequences are SGHRS and YFSETQ. The trim removed 4 bases at V and 3 bases at J, leaving 5 bases unmatched. The CDR3 consists of 16 residues. The CDR3 sequence: CASSKGTSGITDTQYF. In DNA, the CDR3 is TGCGCCAGCAGCAAAGGGACTAGCGGGATAACAGATACGCAGTATTTT.

The V call is TRBV18, the J call TRBJ1-1; D is possibly TRBD1 (5 bases). This CDR3 is 13 amino acids long. CDR1 is KGHSH, CDR2 LQKENI, per germline. Trimming shortened V by 8 bases and J by 0 bases, and 10 bases separated the two germline ends. CDR3 amino acids: CASQGLMNTEAFF. CDR3 bases: TGTGCCAGCCAGGGACTTATGAACACTGAAGCTTTCTTT. The full variable domain, with the rest looked up from reference TRBV18 and TRBJ1-1, is NAGVMQNPRHLVRRRGQEARLRCSPMKGHSHVYWYRQLPEEGLKFMVYLQKENIIDESGMPKERFSAEFPKEGPSILRIQQVVRGDSAAYFCASQGLMNTEAFFGQGTRLTVV.

The chain is built from TRBV5-1 and TRBJ1-2; 10 nucleotides match TRBD1. This CDR3 is 15 amino acids long. Germline values: CDR1 SGHRS, CDR2 YFSETQ. V lost 4 bases, J lost 4 bases, and 7 bases stayed unmatched. The CDR3 DNA is TGCGCCAGCAGCCCCGGACAGGGGGGAGTCTATGGCTACACCTTC. It codes for CASSPGQGGVYGYTF.

This rearrangement joins TRBV6-1 to TRBJ2-5; TRBD1 matches 10 bases. Per germline, CDR1 MNHNS and CDR2 SASEGT. Trimming took 8 bases from V and 5 from J; bases not matched to a gene: 5. The CDR3 is made up of 13 amino acids. The CDR3 DNA sequence: TGTGCCAGCGGAGACAGGGGGCAGGAGACCCAGTACTTC. Protein product: CASGDRGQETQYF.

Turning to this clone: The same CDR3 also results from other DNA sequences found in this sample. This chain connects TRBV6-1 to TRBJ2-7; 9 bases are a match to TRBD1. This CDR3 has 13 residues. Germline CDR1 and CDR2: MNHNS and SASEGT. V gave up 7 bases and J gave up 6 bases; unmatched junction bases: 7. The CDR3 here is CASIRGQGSEQYF. The CDR3 nucleotides read TGTGCCAGCATCCGGGGACAGGGCTCCGAGCAGTACTTC.

This clone was counted between two and nine times. This sample includes further DNA sequences coding for the same CDR3. The chain employs TRBV2 and TRBJ1-5; 7 nucleotides match TRBD1. Per germline, CDR1 SNHLY and CDR2 FYNNEI. The CDR3 is 14 amino acids. Trimming removed 4 bases from V and 2 bases from J; junction bases left unmatched: 2. CDR3 loop: CASSGTGGNQPQHF. Here the CDR3 DNA reads TGTGCCAGCAGTGGAACAGGGGGCAATCAGCCCCAGCATTTT.

The rearrangement links TRBV19 to TRBJ1-2; 9 bases map to TRBD1. Germline CDR1 LNHDA, CDR2 SQIVND (reference sequence). This CDR3 spans 14 amino acids. V gave up 7 bases and J gave up 7 bases; unmatched junction bases: 10. The CDR3 spells CASMDYRGQGGYTF. For the CDR3, the DNA is TGTGCCAGTATGGACTACAGGGGGCAGGGTGGCTACACCTTC.

V usage is TRBV2 and J usage is TRBJ1-5; D is perhaps TRBD1 (5 bases). This CDR3 has 15 residues. V was pared by 3 bases and J by 3 bases, with 12 bases between. In germline, CDR1 is SNHLY, CDR2 FYNNEI. The CDR3: CASSDGRGINQPQHF. Written as DNA, the CDR3 is TGTGCCAGCAGTGATGGAAGGGGAATCAATCAGCCCCAGCATTTT.

The chain joins TRBV27 to TRBJ2-7; 7 nucleotides match TRBD1. Germline CDR1 reads MNHEY; CDR2 reads SMNVEV (reference sequence). The trim removed 7 bases at V and 3 bases at J, leaving 9 bases unmatched. This CDR3 has 14 residues. CDR3 bases: TGTGCCAGCAAGAGACAGGGTGTCGGCTACGAGCAGTACTTC. Translating gives CASKRQGVGYEQYF.

This clone was recorded only once. The CDR3 sequence is CASSLSGQNTEAFF. The CDR3 region has the DNA TGTGCCAGCAGTTTATCGGGACAGAACACTGAAGCTTTCTTT. This sequence joins TRBV28 and TRBJ1-1; weak D call: TRBD1 (6 bases). Trimming took off 1 base at V and 1 base at J, with 7 bases between the two ends. This CDR3 has 14 residues. CDR1 and CDR2 (germline): MDHEN, SYDVKM.

The chain links TRBV5-1 to TRBJ1-1; 7 nucleotides align to TRBD1. Looked up from germline, CDR1 is SGHRS and CDR2 is YFSETQ. The CDR3 covers 12 residues. V was pared by 8 bases and J by 3 bases, with 4 bases of the junction left unmatched. CDR3 nucleotide sequence: TGCGCCAGTAGACAGGGCGACACTGAAGCTTTCTTT. As protein: CASRQGDTEAFF.

The chain combines TRBV6-6 with TRBJ2-1; TRBD2 matches at 12 bases. Germline CDR1 is MNHNY and CDR2 is SVGAGI (reference sequence). V was pared by 5 bases and J by 7 bases, with 9 bases of the junction left unmatched. CDR3 length equals 16 residues. CDR3 sequence: CASSPSLAGGWNEQFF. CDR3 DNA sequence: TGTGCCAGCAGTCCTTCTCTAGCGGGAGGGTGGAATGAGCAGTTCTTC.

The gene calls are TRBV18 and TRBJ1-1; TRBD1 aligns across 10 bases. The CDR3 spans 16 residues. Germline assignment: CDR1 KGHSH and CDR2 LQKENI. V lost 4 bases to trimming and J lost 0 bases; unmatched junction nucleotides: 5. The CDR3 spells CASSRGQGNLNTEAFF. Written as DNA, the CDR3 is TGTGCCAGCTCACGGGGACAGGGGAACTTGAACACTGAAGCTTTCTTT.

The chain has TRBV5-4 and TRBJ2-1; 7 bases fit TRBD2. V gave up 4 bases and J gave up 3 bases; unmatched junction bases: 7. This CDR3 region has 15 residues. Germline values: CDR1 SGHNT, CDR2 YYREEE (reference sequence). In DNA, the CDR3 is TGTGCCAGCAGCGTGGGTGGGACTAACTACAATGAGCAGTTCTTC. Translation: CASSVGGTNYNEQFF.

This clone was counted between two and nine times. The J gene is TRBJ1-4, the V gene TRBV2; tentatively, D is TRBD1 (5 bases). The CDR3 contains 15 residues. Trimming stripped 6 bases from V and 3 bases from J, with 14 bases between. From germline, CDR1 is SNHLY and CDR2 FYNNEI. The DNA of the CDR3 is TGTGCCAGCAGCCCCCCAGGGATCGCTAATGAAAAACTGTTTTTT. Its translation is CASSPPGIANEKLFF.

The chain has TRBV29-1 and TRBJ1-3; D is unclear. V lost 5 bases, J lost 3 bases, and 11 bases lay in between. This CDR3 region has 13 residues. The germline gives CDR1 SQVTM, CDR2 ANQGSEA. The CDR3 reads CSVSRGGGNTIYF. The CDR3 region has the DNA TGCAGCGTTTCCCGGGGAGGTGGAAACACCATATATTTT.

V is TRBV6-1 and J is TRBJ1-1, with D perhaps TRBD1 (5 bases). CDR3 length equals 13 residues. Trimming pared 2 bases from V and 5 bases from J, leaving 9 bases between. Germline assignment: CDR1 MNHNS and CDR2 SASEGT. The CDR3: CASSELGGTEAFF. The CDR3 DNA reads as TGTGCCAGCAGTGAATTGGGGGGAACTGAAGCTTTCTTT.